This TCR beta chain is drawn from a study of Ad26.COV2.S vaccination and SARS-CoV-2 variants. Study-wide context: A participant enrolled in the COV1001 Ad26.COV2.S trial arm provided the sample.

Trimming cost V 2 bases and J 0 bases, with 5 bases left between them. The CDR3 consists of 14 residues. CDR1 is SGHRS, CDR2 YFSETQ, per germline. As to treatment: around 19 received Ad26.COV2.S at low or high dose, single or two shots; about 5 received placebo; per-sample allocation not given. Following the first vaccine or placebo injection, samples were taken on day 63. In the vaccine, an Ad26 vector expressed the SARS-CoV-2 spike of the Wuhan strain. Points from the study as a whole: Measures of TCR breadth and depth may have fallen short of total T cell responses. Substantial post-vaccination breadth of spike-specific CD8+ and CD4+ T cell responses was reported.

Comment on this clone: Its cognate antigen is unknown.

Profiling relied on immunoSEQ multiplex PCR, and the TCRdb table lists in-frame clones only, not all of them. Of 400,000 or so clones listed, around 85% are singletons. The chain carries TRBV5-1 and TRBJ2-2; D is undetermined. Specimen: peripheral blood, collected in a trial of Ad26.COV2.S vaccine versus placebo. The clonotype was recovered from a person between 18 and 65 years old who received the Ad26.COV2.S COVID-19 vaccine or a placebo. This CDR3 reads CASSFSPNTGELFF. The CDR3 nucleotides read TGCGCCAGCAGCTTTTCCCCGAACACCGGGGAGCTGTTTTTT.